This section outlines one TCR beta chain sequence together with its context. Its antigen remains unidentified. This record comes from a study of T cells in Graves' hyperthyroidism and ophthalmopathy. General study findings and limits: The authors' 13 V-J model separated ophthalmopathy from stable hyperthyroidism.

Researchers amplified the TCR beta CDR3 regions from RNA transcripts. Using the HTBI primer set, a first-round RT-PCR was run on the TCR CDR3. One entry per CDR3 protein, called by TCRdb with MiXCR from the multiplex PCR reads. The sample lists 200,000 to 250,000 distinct CDR3 sequences; roughly a sixth were seen once. In patients aged 18 to 65, hyperthyroidism was newly diagnosed, with duration under 2 months. What was sequenced was blood. This clonotype was obtained from a woman aged 45-65 years with Graves' hyperthyroidism.

For the CDR3, the DNA is TGTGCCAGCAGCCGGGACAGCATCAGCTCCTATAATTCACCCCTCCACTTT. Residues: CASSRDSISSYNSPLHF. The rearrangement uses TRBV6-2 or TRBV6-3 and TRBJ1-6; 7 nucleotides agree with TRBD1. There are 17 residues in the CDR3. Germline V gives CDR1 MNHEY, CDR2 SVGEGT. The J segment lost 0 bases and the V segment lost 6 bases, leaving 8 bases of the junction unmatched.